This T cell receptor (beta chain) was profiled in a study of PD-1 blockade in classical Hodgkin lymphoma (dated by TCRdb to the early 2020s). Regarding the complete study: Nivolumab dosing was 3 mg/kg intravenously every 2 weeks, continuing until either disease progression or unacceptable toxicity. The study used TCR beta sequencing and CyTOF to define a peripheral blood immune signature of response to PD-1 blockade in classical Hodgkin lymphoma.

Note on this clone: Its antigen is still unknown. There are no base qualities to consult, and no much larger clone falls within one base.

According to the study, the label for this sample's time point signals: cycle 1 day 1 (C1D1), immediately before nivolumab initiation. All trial patients had relapsed after autologous stem cell transplantation, with cohorts A, B and C differing in prior brentuximab vedotin exposure. The trial cohort was composed of roughly 60 patients with relapsed/refractory classical Hodgkin lymphoma, for whom complete response, partial response or progressive disease was recorded as best overall response. Single-agent nivolumab was administered to trial patients in the multi-cohort phase II CheckMate 205 trial. An independent review committee assessed best overall response by applying the 2007 International Working Group response criteria. Trial PBMCs were obtained immediately prior to nivolumab initiation (C1D1) and on therapy at cycle 2 day 1 and cycle 4 day 1. Peripheral blood was collected in 8 mL Vacutainer Cell Preparation Tubes, from which PBMCs were isolated by centrifugation and then cryopreserved.

Genomic DNA was extracted with the Qiagen DNeasy kit from unsorted PBMCs and from negatively selected CD4+ and CD8+ fractions. TCR beta CDR3 regions were amplified by immunoSEQ multiplex PCR using primers annealing to V and J segments. A synthetic immune receptor repertoire was used to minimize amplification bias, and any residual bias was removed computationally once sequencing was done. Per the authors' processing: Repertoire diversity was quantified as the Shannon entropy index using custom Python scripts. Unsorted, CD4+ and CD8+ repertoires were examined separately, except in combined analyses, for which CD4+ and CD8+ sequences were merged in silico. A clone was considered expanded if an increase in frequency of at least 2-fold after treatment relative to C1D1 was found, and a pseudocount of 0.5 was applied to clones undetected at baseline. Singleton clones were defined as clones with 0 or 1 copy at C1D1, and non-singleton clones were defined as clones with 2 or more copies. Clones expanded in unsorted samples were labelled as CD4+, CD8+ or unknown by matching protein sequences in sorted samples from the same patient. Wilcoxon tests were applied to paired samples to test diversity changes from C1D1 to C4D1. TCRdb took this table from immuneACCESS and kept in-frame rearrangements with V and J called. Such tables lack part of the clones; where checked against another copy, unresolved V genes explain under half of the gap, and the rest is unexplained. That table supplies the V and J calls and clone size; D and trimming were determined from the DNA. Present in this sample are thousands of clones, more than 50% of which were seen just once. The ten largest clones capture approximately 66% of the sample.

Overall results and qualifications from the work: CD4+ but not CD8+ TCR diversity rose significantly by C4D1 (p=0.0027 vs p=0.16), most apparent in complete responders (p=0.02). Trial patients achieving complete response had baseline diversity similar to newly diagnosed patients, whereas partial responders and progressors had significantly lower diversity. The study was limited to a single clinical trial cohort, and causes of repertoire differences, possibly disease activity or prior therapy, remained undefined. Newly diagnosed patients were reported to have lower baseline TCR diversity than healthy donors, and relapsed/refractory patients were reported to have lower baseline TCR diversity still. Diversity was lower in patients who began nivolumab less than 1 year after ASCT, so these patients were left out of later analyses to avoid confounding by immune reconstitution.

Sequenced here: peripheral blood mononuclear cells (PBMCs), sampled at baseline. The sequence came from a human donor with classical Hodgkin lymphoma.

At the DNA level, the sequence is TGTGCCAGCAGTTTAATTGGGGGCAGATGGGACAATCAGCCCCAGCATTTT. This yields the protein CASSLIGGRWDNQPQHF. The rearrangement joined TRBV28 to TRBJ1-5; the D gene is possibly TRBD1, with 6 bases matching. The germline V gene specifies MDHEN as CDR1 and SYDVKM as CDR2. Cut back by 2 bases and 3 bases, the V and J ends lie 17 bases apart. The CDR3 has 17 amino acids, counting the end cysteine and phenylalanine. The sequence is cut down to CDR3 DNA, 51 bases in frame from base 1.